This T cell receptor beta chain emerged from a study of CD8 T cells in Susac syndrome. Notes on the study in general: Individuals included in the TCR sequencing and HLA analysis were acknowledged by the study to be relatively few in number.

Reverse transcription used about 0.45 to 1 ug RNA and random hexamers. TCRdb re-called the immunoSEQ multiplex PCR reads through MiXCR, storing one row per CDR3 protein. The sample has 150,000 or so distinct CDR3 sequences, around 95% seen once. Trimming took off 7 bases at V and 3 bases at J, with 12 bases between the two ends. CDR1 is SQVTM and CDR2 is ANQGSEA in the germline V gene. The CDR3 is 12 residues long. Susac syndrome patients met recently defined diagnostic criteria for definite or probable disease. Comments on this clonotype: Its antigen is undetermined.

The sample comprised CD4+ T cells from PBMCs. The TCR was taken from a human donor with Susac syndrome. J is TRBJ1-2 and V is TRBV29-1; tentative D call: TRBD1 (5 bases). In nucleotides, the CDR3 is TGCAGCGCCTTGGACACGGACTATGGCTACACCTTC. Translated, it gives CSALDTDYGYTF. Variable domain in full (rest from reference TRBV29-1 and TRBJ1-2): SAVISQKPSRDICQRGTSLTIQCQVDSQVTMMFWYRQQPGQSLTLIATANQGSEATYESGFVIDKFPISRPNLTFSTLTVSNMSPEDSSIYLCSALDTDYGYTFGSGTRLTVV.